Below are 24 T cell receptor beta chains sequenced from a single sample in a study of T cells after yellow fever vaccination. TCRdb fed the 5' RACE reads into MiXCR, producing one record per CDR3 protein. The sample yields some 550,000 distinct CDR3 sequences, 19% seen once. Material: PBMCs, obtained 15 days after the yellow fever booster vaccination. The origin of the receptors is a man aged 30 to 39 who received the YFV17D yellow fever vaccine.

This clonotype turned up a few times. The CDR3 reads CASSAELYPPTNEQFF. CDR3 in DNA: TGTGCCAGCAGCGCCGAATTATATCCCCCCACCAATGAGCAGTTCTTC. This rearrangement joins TRBV9 to TRBJ2-1; D remains ambiguous. With 3 bases removed from V and 6 bases from J, the gap between germline ends came to 19 bases. Looked up from germline, CDR1 is SGDLS and CDR2 is YYNGEE. This CDR3 comprises 16 residues.

This clonotype occurred a few times. J is TRBJ2-3 and V is TRBV7-9, with 7 bases that match TRBD1. This CDR3 has 17 amino acids. Germline values: CDR1 SEHNR, CDR2 FQNEAQ (reference sequence). Trimming took 3 bases from V and 0 from J; bases not matched to a gene: 9. This CDR3 reads CASSLARGGSSTDTQYF. Here the CDR3 DNA reads TGTGCCAGCAGCTTGGCTCGAGGGGGCTCAAGCACAGATACGCAGTATTTT. Together with reference TRBV7-9 and TRBJ2-3, the CDR3 gives the full variable domain: DTGVSQNPRHKITKRGQNVTFRCDPISEHNRLYWYRQTLGQGPEFLTYFQNEAQLEKSRLLSDRFSAERPKGSFSTLEIQRTEQGDSAMYLCASSLARGGSSTDTQYFGPGTRLTVL.

The DNA for the CDR3 is TGTGCCAGCACCCCGGGGGACAGCTCCTACAATGAGCAGTTCTTC. This codes for CASTPGDSSYNEQFF. The chain is built from TRBV12-3 or TRBV12-4 and TRBJ2-1; perhaps TRBD1 as D (7 bases). V was cut by 7 bases and J by 0 bases, with 13 bases left in between. The CDR3 loop spans 15 amino acids.

V usage is TRBV20-1 and J usage is TRBJ2-5; D is undetermined. The CDR3 is 11 residues long. Germline V gene lookup returns CDR1 DFQATT and CDR2 SNEGSKA (reference sequence). Trimming removed 3 bases from V and 10 bases from J, with 12 bases in between. CDR3 loop: CSARDRPDQYF. The CDR3 bases are TGCAGTGCTAGGGACCGCCCGGACCAGTACTTC.

The chain recombines TRBV5-1 with TRBJ2-2, with TRBD1 matching over 11 bases. The CDR3 consists of 13 residues. CDR1 is SGHRS, CDR2 YFSETQ, per germline. After removal of 6 bases from V and 6 bases from J, the junction contained 1 base not matched to a gene. CDR3 protein: CASMGQGAGELFF. For the CDR3, the DNA is TGCGCCAGCATGGGACAGGGGGCCGGGGAGCTGTTTTTT.

This clonotype was recorded a few times. The chain has TRBV9 and TRBJ1-2; 7 bases match TRBD1. V gave up 6 bases and J gave up 2 bases; unmatched junction bases: 10. Looked up from germline, CDR1 is SGDLS and CDR2 is YYNGEE. The CDR3 has 15 residues. The chain's CDR3 is CASTPLPQGNYGYTF. The DNA of the CDR3 is TGTGCCAGCACTCCCCTACCACAGGGGAACTATGGCTACACCTTC. The full variable domain, completed using reference TRBV9 and TRBJ1-2, is DSGVTQTPKHLITATGQRVTLRCSPRSGDLSVYWYQQSLDQGLQFLIQYYNGEERAKGNILERFSAQQFPDLHSELNLSSLELGDSALYFCASTPLPQGNYGYTFGSGTRLTVV.

This clonotype was seen a handful of times. The CDR3 sequence: CASSLWDRNTGELFF. The CDR3 nucleotides read TGCGCCAGCAGCTTGTGGGACAGGAACACCGGGGAGCTGTTTTTT. The chain recombines TRBV5-1 with TRBJ2-2, with 7 nucleotides matching TRBD1. The CDR3 covers 15 residues. The germline CDR1 and CDR2 sequences are SGHRS and YFSETQ. Losses at the gene ends were 1 base for V and 1 base for J; bases not matched to a gene: 1.

The V call is TRBV7-9, the J call TRBJ2-3; TRBD2 might be the D (6 bases). Germline CDR1 SEHNR, CDR2 FQNEAQ (reference sequence). CDR3 size: 14 residues. Between the trimmed V and J ends, which lost 2 bases and 5 bases, there was a span of 11 bases. This CDR3 reads CASSLQQGGDTQYF. The DNA of the CDR3 is TGTGCCAGCAGCTTACAGCAGGGAGGAGATACGCAGTATTTT.

The chain joins TRBV21-1 to TRBJ2-6; the DNA was not used to check the table's D call, TRBD2. TRBV21-1 is classified as a pseudogene. The CDR3 runs 17 residues. The CDR3 reads CASTSVPRVEGANVLTF. The CDR3 nucleotides are TGTGCCAGCACTTCAGTCCCCAGGGTGGAAGGGGCCAACGTCCTGACTTTC.

J is TRBJ1-2 and V is TRBV6-5, with unresolved D. The CDR3 sequence is 14 residues long. Trimming took 10 bases from V and 5 from J, leaving 20 bases between them. The germline CDR1 and CDR2 sequences are MNHEY and SVGAGI. The CDR3, as DNA: TGTGCCACCTTAGCCGACACCGCGACTTATGGCTACACCTTC. This sequence encodes CATLADTATYGYTF.

J is TRBJ2-1 and V is TRBV7-9; 8 nucleotides match TRBD2. The CDR3 sequence is 17 residues long. Germline V gene data show CDR1 as SEHNR and CDR2 as FQNEAQ (reference sequence). Unmatched junction bases numbered 7, after V lost 0 bases and J lost 3 bases. In DNA form, the CDR3 reads TGTGCCAGCAGCTTAGCCCTAGCGGGCAAAAGCTACAATGAGCAGTTCTTC. Translating gives CASSLALAGKSYNEQFF.

This clonotype was recorded only once. The J gene is TRBJ2-7, the V gene TRBV7-2; D might be TRBD2 (6 bases). The CDR3 runs 16 residues. Trimming pared 5 bases from V and 12 bases from J, leaving 29 bases between. Germline V gene lookup returns CDR1 SGHTA and CDR2 FQGNSA. The CDR3 region is CASSPVVGTSQVQPYF. Here the CDR3 DNA reads TGTGCCAGCAGCCCCGTAGTGGGGACTTCCCAAGTCCAGCCGTACTTC.

This chain's CDR3 is CASSSQVGLEQFF. The CDR3, as DNA: TGTGCCAGCAGTTCCCAGGTAGGGCTTGAGCAGTTCTTC. The gene calls are TRBV12-3 or TRBV12-4 and TRBJ2-1; D uncertain. V was clipped by 4 bases and J by 9 bases, with 13 bases between them. The CDR3 is 13 residues long.

This clonotype was observed a few times. The chain recombines TRBV5-1 with TRBJ2-2; TRBD2 matches at 7 bases. The CDR3 totals 17 residues. Germline-derived CDR1 and CDR2 are SGHRS and YFSETQ. The J segment lost 7 bases and the V segment lost 4 bases, leaving 16 bases of the junction unmatched. This chain's CDR3 is CASSARPRLAENGELFF. The CDR3 region has the DNA TGCGCCAGCAGCGCCCGGCCAAGGCTAGCGGAAAACGGGGAGCTGTTTTTT.

This clonotype was picked up a small number of times. The gene calls are TRBV9 and TRBJ2-3; tentative D call: TRBD2 (6 bases). Between the trimmed V and J ends, which lost 4 bases and 6 bases, there was a span of 24 bases. In germline, CDR1 is SGDLS, CDR2 YYNGEE. This CDR3 has 17 residues. CDR3 DNA sequence: TGTGCCAGCAGCCCACCAACATCTGCGGGGCCGGGGGATACGCAGTATTTT. Its translation: CASSPPTSAGPGDTQYF.

This chain uses TRBV7-9 with TRBJ2-7; TRBD2 matches 7 bases. V lost 5 bases to trimming and J lost 10 bases; unmatched junction nucleotides: 11. This CDR3 comprises 13 residues. Looked up from germline, CDR1 is SEHNR and CDR2 is FQNEAQ (reference sequence). The CDR3 loop reads CASSPPKSGGQYF. DNA of the CDR3: TGTGCCAGCAGCCCCCCCAAGTCGGGGGGACAGTACTTC.

This clonotype appeared a few times. The chain recombines TRBV7-2 with TRBJ1-1, with D uncertain. Germline CDR1 reads SGHTA; CDR2 reads FQGNSA. The ends were cut back, 5 bases at V and 5 bases at J, with 21 bases in the middle. The CDR3 is 16 residues long. The CDR3 region is CASSRLEANHPTEAFF. The CDR3 bases are TGTGCCAGCAGCCGGCTGGAGGCAAACCACCCGACTGAAGCTTTCTTT.

This clonotype was picked up a small number of times. This rearrangement joins TRBV18 to TRBJ2-5; TRBD2 agrees at 7 bases. The CDR3 totals 12 residues. After removal of 0 bases from V and 9 bases from J, the junction contained 1 base not matched to a gene. Germline lookup yields CDR1 KGHSH and CDR2 LQKENI. The CDR3 spells CASSPPGGAQYF. The CDR3 nucleotides are TGTGCCAGCTCACCACCGGGGGGGGCCCAGTACTTC.

This clonotype was detected a few times. The CDR3 region has the DNA TGTGCCAGCAGTGGTACAGCAACTAATGAAAAACTGTTTTTT. This codes for CASSGTATNEKLFF. The V and J genes are TRBV2 and TRBJ1-4; D uncertain. There are 14 residues in the CDR3. Trimming shortened V by 4 bases and J by 0 bases, and 6 bases separated the two germline ends. The germline V gene encodes CDR1 SNHLY and CDR2 FYNNEI.

This chain links TRBV12-3 or TRBV12-4 with TRBJ2-3, with D tentatively TRBD1 (6 bases). This CDR3 contains 15 residues. V was cut by 6 bases and J by 3 bases, with 16 bases left in between. CDR3 sequence (DNA): TGTGCCAGCAGGTCGGGGTTACAGGGAACAGATACGCAGTATTTT. Encoded protein: CASRSGLQGTDTQYF.

The sample holds a few counts of this clonotype. This sequence joins TRBV7-8 and TRBJ2-3, with 7 bases fitting TRBD1. Trimming took 1 base from V and 4 from J; bases not matched to a gene: 5. The CDR3 is 15 amino acids. Germline loops: CDR1 SGHVS, CDR2 FQNEAQ. The CDR3 nucleotides are TGTGCCAGCAGCTTAGTCGGCACAGGGGCAGATACGCAGTATTTT. It yields the protein CASSLVGTGADTQYF. Full variable domain (outside the CDR3, taken from reference TRBV7-8 and TRBJ2-3): GAGVSQSPRYKVAKRGQDVALRCDPISGHVSLFWYQQALGQGPEFLTYFQNEAQLDKSGLPSDRFFAERPEGSVSTLKIQRTQQEDSAVYLCASSLVGTGADTQYFGPGTRLTVL.

This clonotype was observed a handful of times. The chain is built from TRBV27 and TRBJ2-3, with 9 positions matching TRBD1. The CDR3 runs to 14 residues. V shed 10 bases, J shed 1 base, and the junction held 6 bases outside the gene matches. Germline CDR1 and CDR2: MNHEY and SMNVEV (reference sequence). The CDR3 DNA follows: TGTGCCACGGCAAGGGACAGGGGCACAGATACGCAGTATTTT. Translating it yields CATARDRGTDTQYF.

This clonotype was counted between two and nine times. V gene TRBV6-1 combines with J gene TRBJ1-6, with 8 bases lining up with TRBD1. This CDR3 contains 13 residues. Germline V gene lookup returns CDR1 MNHNS and CDR2 SASEGT. With V trimmed by 11 bases and J by 8 bases, 8 bases remained unmatched. The CDR3 region is CAGKQGGYSPLHF. CDR3 bases: TGTGCCGGAAAACAGGGGGGATATTCACCCCTCCACTTT.

This CDR3 reads CASSQDLLAGELFF. The CDR3 DNA sequence: TGCGCCAGCAGCCAAGATCTGTTGGCCGGGGAGCTGTTTTTT. The rearrangement uses TRBV4-3 and TRBJ2-2; D remains unclear. V lost 0 bases and J 6 bases, leaving 8 bases between the germline ends. The CDR3 length is 14 residues. Germline CDR1 is LGHNA and CDR2 is YSLEER.